This TCR beta chain was found in a study of blood T cell repertoires in COVID-19. The overall study: PBMCs, B-cell-depleted T cells, or T cells were the source of the cDNA or gDNA that made up the material.

The CDR3 runs to 15 residues. V dropped 2 bases and J dropped 9 bases, with 17 bases sitting between them. Per the germline V gene, CDR1 is SEHNR and CDR2 is FQNEAQ (reference sequence). This study enrolled people aged roughly 18 to 90 from approximately 25 US geographic areas. Participant-reported clinical history was the basis for cohort assignment. Resolution of symptoms, clearance, or two negative PCRs was present in recovered Cohort 3 donors. Libraries were prepared by immunoSEQ multiplex PCR; TCRdb keeps only in-frame clonotypes and omits some of them. The profile shows about 210,000 clones, just under 90% of them singletons.

The clonotype originates from a man aged 30-40 years who had recovered from COVID-19. Sequencing used PBMCs or T cells enriched from blood (not recorded which). The chain uses TRBV7-9 and TRBJ2-1; maybe TRBD2 (7 bases). The CDR3 here is CASSLRGGLTGEQFF. In nucleotides, the CDR3 is TGTGCCAGCAGCTTACGCGGGGGCCTTACGGGTGAGCAGTTCTTC. Using reference TRBV7-9 and TRBJ2-1 for the parts outside the CDR3, the full variable domain is DTGVSQNPRHKITKRGQNVTFRCDPISEHNRLYWYRQTLGQGPEFLTYFQNEAQLEKSRLLSDRFSAERPKGSFSTLEIQRTEQGDSAMYLCASSLRGGLTGEQFFGPGTRLTVL.